This TCR beta chain was captured in a study of cytomegalovirus exposure and HLA in healthy donors. General study results and limits: Available immune exposure information was restricted to CMV serostatus only. An analysis done earlier found most TCR beta V segments productive about 87% or about 30% of the time. A missense variant in DCLRE1C was later tied to TCR beta V- and J-gene trimming.

60 Vbeta and 13 Jbeta primers were used in PCR. The table came from immunoSEQ multiplex PCR; TCRdb's copy has only in-frame clones and leaves some out. The data hold just over 200,000 clones, with 65% to 85% observed a single time. In germline, CDR1 is MDHEN, CDR2 SYDVKM. Losses at the gene ends were 6 bases for V and 5 bases for J; bases not matched to a gene: 8. The CDR3 covers 14 residues. As for this clone: The antigen is not known.

The gene calls are TRBV28 and TRBJ2-5; 8 bases agree with TRBD1. This TCR derives from a middle-aged man in good health and CMV-seronegative. The sequenced sample was PBMCs. CDR3: CASRTGVASETQYF. The CDR3 DNA reads as TGTGCCAGCAGGACAGGGGTAGCGTCGGAGACCCAGTACTTC.